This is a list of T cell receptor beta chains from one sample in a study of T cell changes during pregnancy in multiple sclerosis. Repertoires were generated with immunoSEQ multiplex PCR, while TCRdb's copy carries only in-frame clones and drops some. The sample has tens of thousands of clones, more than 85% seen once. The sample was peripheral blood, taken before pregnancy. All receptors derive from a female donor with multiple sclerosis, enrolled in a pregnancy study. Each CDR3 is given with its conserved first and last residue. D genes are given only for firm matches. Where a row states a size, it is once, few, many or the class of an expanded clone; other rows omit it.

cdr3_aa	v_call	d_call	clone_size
CASSFIPHGLYGYTF	TRBV27	-	-
CASGLVRRGTEAFF	TRBV12-5	-	-
CASTVLTGAGELFF	TRBV19	TRBD1	-
CASSLTPQGVLYNEQFF	TRBV28	TRBD1	-
CSGRTSLEGEQYF	TRBV29-1	-	-
CASSEIDWNYGYTF	TRBV2	-	-
CASSPTPAGSEKLFF	TRBV18	-	-
CASRNYRDSQETQYF	TRBV2	TRBD1	-
CAIGAGAENEQFF	TRBV5-4	-	-
CASSFSGTGSTEAFF	TRBV5-5	TRBD1	-
CASSLGGIATNEKLFF	TRBV7-6	-	-
CASSVGQTYQPQHF	TRBV6-5	-	once
CASSVAATGPNYGYTF	TRBV9	-	-
CASSRTGSGTSSYEQYF	TRBV27	TRBD2	-
CASTNEGVGERGGYTF	TRBV6-6	-	-
CASRKQGESSEAFF	TRBV28	-	-
CASSGLAGTRDTQYF	TRBV9	TRBD2	-
CASSFSSGSYEQYF	TRBV11-2	-	-
CASSGGLAVPYEQYF	TRBV9	TRBD2	-
CASSHPGTSGDTGELFF	TRBV4-2	TRBD2	-
CASSRTGRRWENYGYTF	TRBV2	TRBD1	-
CASSLTSQETQYF	TRBV5-6	-	-
CASARGRVNTEAFF	TRBV6-5	-	-
CASTADRDVTGELFF	TRBV27	TRBD1	-
CASSQGGQGFSYEQYF	TRBV4-1	TRBD1	-
CASSFGVLAGGGNEQFF	TRBV7-2	TRBD2	-
CASVGGTDTQYF	TRBV12-5	-	-
CASSPINKETQYF	TRBV7-2	-	-
CASSPETGATNEKLFF	TRBV7-6	-	-
CASSLPDRGNYGYTF	TRBV7-2	TRBD1	-
CASSQIQGKDQPQHF	TRBV19	-	-
CASSLAEVRTGAGNTIYF	TRBV7-6	TRBD1	-
CASSLELAKNIQYF	TRBV5-1	-	-
CASSETSGRGTDTQYF	TRBV6-1	TRBD2	-
CASSPSQGASYEQYF	TRBV27	TRBD1	-
CASSPTGGAAYEQYF	TRBV7-2	-	-
CASSMDRTGGTEAFF	TRBV19	TRBD1	-
CASSQRQGREKLFF	TRBV7-2	-	-
CASSVGPGGSAGELFF	TRBV9	TRBD1	-
CASSPGTSGSGEQYF	TRBV6-5	TRBD2	few
CSVAGDLYEQYF	TRBV29-1	TRBD2	-
CASSYSNNGRGGYTF	TRBV6-5	-	-
CASSPGLETQYF	TRBV18	-	-
CSVQGHTEAFF	TRBV29-1	-	-
CASSDGRAGGQETQYF	TRBV2	TRBD2	-
CASSSVLRNTEAFF	TRBV7-2	-	-